This T cell receptor (beta chain) stems from a study of cytomegalovirus exposure and HLA in healthy donors. About this clone itself: Its antigen is as yet unknown.

Study outcomes and limitations: Looking again later, the authors saw that most CMV-associated TCR beta chains seemed HLA-restricted.

Researchers ran the PCR with 60 Vbeta and 13 Jbeta primers. Per the authors' pipeline: Later analysis identified approximately 80 million unique TCR beta chains, roughly 11 million shared. TCRdb keeps only in-frame clones here, not all; method: immunoSEQ multiplex PCR. Clone size and V and J calls were adopted from that table, with D and trimming inferred from the DNA. The table has under 200,000 clones, 75% to 85% seen once. Specimen: PBMCs. The sequence came from a woman aged 25 to 39 in good health and CMV-seropositive.

CDR3 sequence reads: CASTRVGNNQPQHF. The CDR3 region has the DNA TGTGCCAGTACGCGTGTCGGGAACAATCAGCCCCAGCATTTT. The V and J genes are TRBV19 and TRBJ1-5; D is undetermined. Trimming removed 7 bases from V and 3 bases from J, with 13 bases in between. CDR1 and CDR2 from the germline V gene are LNHDA and SQIVND (reference sequence). There are 14 residues in the CDR3.